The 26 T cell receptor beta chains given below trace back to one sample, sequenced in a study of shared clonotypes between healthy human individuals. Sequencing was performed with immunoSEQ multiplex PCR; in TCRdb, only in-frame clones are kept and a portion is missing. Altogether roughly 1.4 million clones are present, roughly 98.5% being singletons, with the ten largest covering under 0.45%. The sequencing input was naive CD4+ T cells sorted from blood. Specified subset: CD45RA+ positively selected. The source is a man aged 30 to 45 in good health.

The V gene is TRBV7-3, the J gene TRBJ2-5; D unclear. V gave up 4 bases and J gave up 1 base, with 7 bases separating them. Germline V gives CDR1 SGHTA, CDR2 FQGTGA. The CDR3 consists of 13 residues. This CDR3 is CASSSLVQETQYF. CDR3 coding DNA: TGTGCCAGCAGCTCCTTGGTCCAAGAGACCCAGTACTTC.

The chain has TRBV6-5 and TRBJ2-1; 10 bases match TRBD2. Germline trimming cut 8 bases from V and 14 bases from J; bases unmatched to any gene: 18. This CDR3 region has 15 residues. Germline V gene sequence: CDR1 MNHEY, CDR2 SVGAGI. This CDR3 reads CASGVGPEAGGLEFF. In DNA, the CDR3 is TGTGCCAGCGGAGTGGGCCCGGAAGCGGGAGGGCTAGAGTTCTTC.

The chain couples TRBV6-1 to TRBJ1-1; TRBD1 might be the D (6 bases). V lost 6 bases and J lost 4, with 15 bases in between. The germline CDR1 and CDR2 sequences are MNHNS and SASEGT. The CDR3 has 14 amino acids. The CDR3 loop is CASSVRDTRTEAFF. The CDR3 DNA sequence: TGTGCCAGCAGCGTCCGGGACACCCGCACTGAAGCTTTCTTT.

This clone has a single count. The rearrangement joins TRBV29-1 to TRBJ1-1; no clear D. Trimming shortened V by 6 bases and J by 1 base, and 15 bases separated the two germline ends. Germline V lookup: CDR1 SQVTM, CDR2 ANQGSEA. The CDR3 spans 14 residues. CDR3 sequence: CSVLIFYRNTEAFF. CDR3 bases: TGCAGCGTCCTAATATTTTACAGGAACACTGAAGCTTTCTTT.

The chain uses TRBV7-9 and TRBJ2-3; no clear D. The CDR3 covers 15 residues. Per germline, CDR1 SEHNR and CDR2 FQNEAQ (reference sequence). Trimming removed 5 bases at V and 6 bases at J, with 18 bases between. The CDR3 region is CASSPNTMPGDTQYF. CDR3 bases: TGTGCCAGCAGCCCCAACACTATGCCCGGGGATACGCAGTATTTT.

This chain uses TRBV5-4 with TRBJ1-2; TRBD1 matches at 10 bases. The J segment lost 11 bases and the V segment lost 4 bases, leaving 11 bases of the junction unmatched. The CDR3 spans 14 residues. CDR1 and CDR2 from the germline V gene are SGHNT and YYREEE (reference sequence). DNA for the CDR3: TGTGCCAGCAGCCTTGGGACAGGGGCAATCCGGTACACCTTC. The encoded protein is CASSLGTGAIRYTF.

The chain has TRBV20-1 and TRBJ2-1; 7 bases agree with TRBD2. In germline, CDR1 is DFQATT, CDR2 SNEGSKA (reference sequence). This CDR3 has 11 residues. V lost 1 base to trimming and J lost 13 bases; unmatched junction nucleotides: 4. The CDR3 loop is CSARGGGLQFF. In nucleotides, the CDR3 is TGCAGTGCTAGAGGCGGGGGTTTACAGTTCTTC.

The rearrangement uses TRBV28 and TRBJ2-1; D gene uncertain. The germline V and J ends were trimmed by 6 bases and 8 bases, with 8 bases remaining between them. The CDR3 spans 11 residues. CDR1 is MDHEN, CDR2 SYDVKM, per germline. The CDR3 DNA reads TGTGCCAGCAGAGTAATGGATGAGCAGTTCTTC. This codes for CASRVMDEQFF.

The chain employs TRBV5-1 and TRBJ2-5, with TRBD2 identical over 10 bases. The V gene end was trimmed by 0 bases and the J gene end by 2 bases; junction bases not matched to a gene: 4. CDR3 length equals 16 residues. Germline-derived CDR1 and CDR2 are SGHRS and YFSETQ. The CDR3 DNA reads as TGCGCCAGCAGCTTGGCCCTAGCGGGAGTACAAGAGACCCAGTACTTC. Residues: CASSLALAGVQETQYF.

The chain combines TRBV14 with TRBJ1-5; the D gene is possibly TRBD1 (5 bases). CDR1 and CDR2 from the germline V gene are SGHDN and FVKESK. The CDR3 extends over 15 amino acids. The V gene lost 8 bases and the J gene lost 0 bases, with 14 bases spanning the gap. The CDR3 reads CASASKGDSNQPQHF. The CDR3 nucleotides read TGTGCCAGCGCATCGAAAGGGGATAGCAATCAGCCCCAGCATTTT.

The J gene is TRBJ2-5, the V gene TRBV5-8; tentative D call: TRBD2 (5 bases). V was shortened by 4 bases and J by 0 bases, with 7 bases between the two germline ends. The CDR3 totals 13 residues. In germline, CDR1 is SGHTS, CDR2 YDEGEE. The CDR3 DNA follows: TGTGCCAGCAGCCGAGGGTACCAAGAGACCCAGTACTTC. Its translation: CASSRGYQETQYF.

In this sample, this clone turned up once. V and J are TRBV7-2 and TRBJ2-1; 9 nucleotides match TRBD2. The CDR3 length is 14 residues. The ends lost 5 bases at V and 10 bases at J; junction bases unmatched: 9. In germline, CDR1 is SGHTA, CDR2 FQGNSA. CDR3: CASSVSGRIQEQFF. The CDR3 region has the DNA TGTGCCAGCAGCGTTAGCGGGAGAATACAAGAGCAGTTCTTC.

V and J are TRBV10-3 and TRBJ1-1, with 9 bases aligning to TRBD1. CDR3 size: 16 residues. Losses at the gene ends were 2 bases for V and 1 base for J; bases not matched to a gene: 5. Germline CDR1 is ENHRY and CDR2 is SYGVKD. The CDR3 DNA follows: TGTGCCATCAGTGAGACAGGGGGCCAGGCGAACACTGAAGCTTTCTTT. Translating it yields CAISETGGQANTEAFF.

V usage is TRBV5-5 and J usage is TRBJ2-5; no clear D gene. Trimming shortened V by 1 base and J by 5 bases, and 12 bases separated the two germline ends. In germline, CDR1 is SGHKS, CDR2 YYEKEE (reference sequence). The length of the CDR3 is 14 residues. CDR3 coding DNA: TGTGCCAGCAGCTTGACTGTACAACTGGAGACCCAGTACTTC. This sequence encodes CASSLTVQLETQYF. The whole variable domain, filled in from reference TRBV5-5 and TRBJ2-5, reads DAGVTQSPTHLIKTRGQQVTLRCSPISGHKSVSWYQQVLGQGPQFIFQYYEKEERGRGNFPDRFSARQFPNYSSELNVNALLLGDSALYLCASSLTVQLETQYFGPGTRLLVL.

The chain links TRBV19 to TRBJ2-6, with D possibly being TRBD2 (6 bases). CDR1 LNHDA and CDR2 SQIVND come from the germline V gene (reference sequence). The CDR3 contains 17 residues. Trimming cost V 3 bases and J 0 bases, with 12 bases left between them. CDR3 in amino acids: CASSMISGFSGANVLTF. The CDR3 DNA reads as TGTGCCAGTAGTATGATTAGCGGCTTCTCTGGGGCCAACGTCCTGACTTTC.

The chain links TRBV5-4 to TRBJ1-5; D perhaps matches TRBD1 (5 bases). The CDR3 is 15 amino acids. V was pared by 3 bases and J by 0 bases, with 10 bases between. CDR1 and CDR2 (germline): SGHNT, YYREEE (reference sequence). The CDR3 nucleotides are TGTGCCAGCAGCTCGGGGGGGGATAGCAATCAGCCCCAGCATTTT. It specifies CASSSGGDSNQPQHF.

The CDR3 protein is CASSPAAGGLYNEQFF. Here the CDR3 DNA reads TGTGCCAGCAGCCCTGCAGCGGGAGGCCTCTACAATGAGCAGTTCTTC. The rearrangement links TRBV14 to TRBJ2-1; 9 bases line up with TRBD2. The CDR3 runs to 16 residues. The V segment lost 4 bases and the J segment 3 bases; nucleotides outside the gene matches: 7. Per germline, CDR1 SGHDN and CDR2 FVKESK. Together with reference TRBV14 and TRBJ2-1, the CDR3 gives the full variable domain: EAGVTQFPSHSVIEKGQTVTLRCDPISGHDNLYWYRRVMGKEIKFLLHFVKESKQDESGMPNNRFLAERTGGTYSTLKVQPAELEDSGVYFCASSPAAGGLYNEQFFGPGTRLTVL.

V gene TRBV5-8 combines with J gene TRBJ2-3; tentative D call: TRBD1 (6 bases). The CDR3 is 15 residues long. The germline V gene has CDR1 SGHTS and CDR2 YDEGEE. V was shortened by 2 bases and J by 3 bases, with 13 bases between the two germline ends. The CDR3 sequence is CASSFQSQGTDTQYF. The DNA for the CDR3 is TGTGCCAGCAGCTTTCAGTCTCAGGGGACAGATACGCAGTATTTT.

In DNA form, the CDR3 reads TGTGCCAGCAGCCCATGGACAGGGGGAATTGCTGAAGCTTTCTTT. Protein: CASSPWTGGIAEAFF. The V and J genes are TRBV7-8 and TRBJ1-1; 10 nucleotides match TRBD1. Germline CDR1 reads SGHVS; CDR2 reads FQNEAQ. The CDR3 spans 15 residues. The ends lost 5 bases at V and 6 bases at J; junction bases unmatched: 9.

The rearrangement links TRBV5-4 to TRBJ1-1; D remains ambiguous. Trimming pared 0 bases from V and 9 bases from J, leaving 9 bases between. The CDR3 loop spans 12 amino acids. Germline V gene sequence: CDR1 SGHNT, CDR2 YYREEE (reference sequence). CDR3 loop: CASSLGGQKAFF. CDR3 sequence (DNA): TGTGCCAGCAGCTTGGGCGGGCAGAAAGCTTTCTTT.

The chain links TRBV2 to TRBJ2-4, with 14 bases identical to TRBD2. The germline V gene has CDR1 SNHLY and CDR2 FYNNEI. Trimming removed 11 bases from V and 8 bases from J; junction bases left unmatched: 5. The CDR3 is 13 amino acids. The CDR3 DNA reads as TGTGCCGGAGGACTAGCGGGAGGAGACATTCAGTACTTC. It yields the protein CAGGLAGGDIQYF.

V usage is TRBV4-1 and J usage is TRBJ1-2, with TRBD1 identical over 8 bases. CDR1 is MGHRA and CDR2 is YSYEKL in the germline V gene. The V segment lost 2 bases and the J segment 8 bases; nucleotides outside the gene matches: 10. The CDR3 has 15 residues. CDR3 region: CASSQNQGASWGYTF. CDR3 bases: TGCGCCAGCAGCCAAAATCAGGGGGCTTCGTGGGGCTACACCTTC.

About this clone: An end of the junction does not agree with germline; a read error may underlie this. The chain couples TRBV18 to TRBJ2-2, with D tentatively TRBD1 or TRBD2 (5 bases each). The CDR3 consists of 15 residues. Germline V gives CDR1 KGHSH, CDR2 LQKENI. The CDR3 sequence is CASSPLGKPFGALFF. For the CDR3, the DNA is TGTGCCAGCTCACCACTGGGTAAACCGTTCGGGGCGCTGTTTTTT.

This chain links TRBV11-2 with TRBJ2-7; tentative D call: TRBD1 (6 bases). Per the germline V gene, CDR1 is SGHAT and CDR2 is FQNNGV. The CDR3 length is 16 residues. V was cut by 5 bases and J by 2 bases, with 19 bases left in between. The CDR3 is CASSPREDRLTYEQYF. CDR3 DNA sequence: TGTGCCAGCAGCCCTAGAGAGGACAGATTAACCTACGAGCAGTACTTC.

The DNA for the CDR3 is TGTGCCAGCAGCTCTAGGACAGGGAACACTGAAGCTTTCTTT. Translation: CASSSRTGNTEAFF. J is TRBJ1-1 and V is TRBV11-2; 7 bases align to TRBD1. Germline CDR1 and CDR2: SGHAT and FQNNGV. Trimming took 4 bases from V and 1 from J; bases not matched to a gene: 3. The CDR3 runs 14 residues.

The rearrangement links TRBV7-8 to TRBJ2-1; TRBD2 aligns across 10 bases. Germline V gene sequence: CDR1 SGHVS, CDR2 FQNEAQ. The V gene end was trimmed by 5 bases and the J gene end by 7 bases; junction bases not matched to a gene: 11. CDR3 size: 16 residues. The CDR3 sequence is CASSKITSGKGNEQFF. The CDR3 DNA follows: TGTGCCAGCAGCAAAATAACTAGCGGGAAAGGAAATGAGCAGTTCTTC.